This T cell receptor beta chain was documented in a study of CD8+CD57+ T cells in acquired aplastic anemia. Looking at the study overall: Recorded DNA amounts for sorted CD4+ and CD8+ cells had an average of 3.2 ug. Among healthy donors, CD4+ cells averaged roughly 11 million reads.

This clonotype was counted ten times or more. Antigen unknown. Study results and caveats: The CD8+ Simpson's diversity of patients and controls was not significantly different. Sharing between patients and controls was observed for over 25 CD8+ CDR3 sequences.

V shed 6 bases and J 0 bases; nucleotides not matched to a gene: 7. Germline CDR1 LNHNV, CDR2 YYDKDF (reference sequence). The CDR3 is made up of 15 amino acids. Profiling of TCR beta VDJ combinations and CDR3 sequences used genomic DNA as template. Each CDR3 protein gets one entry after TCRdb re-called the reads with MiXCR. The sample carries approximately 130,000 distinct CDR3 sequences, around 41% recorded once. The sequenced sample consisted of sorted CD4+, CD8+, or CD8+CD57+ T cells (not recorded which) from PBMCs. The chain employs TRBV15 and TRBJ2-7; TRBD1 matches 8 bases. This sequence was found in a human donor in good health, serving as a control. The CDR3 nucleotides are TGTGCCACCAGTAGACCTGGACAGGGCTCCTACGAGCAGTACTTC. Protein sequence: CATSRPGQGSYEQYF.